The 4 T cell receptor beta chains below all came from one sample that was sequenced in a study of CD8 T cells in ankylosing spondylitis. Overall study findings and caveats: What appeared characteristic of ankylosing spondylitis blood was a TCR beta motif of fewer than ten highly homologous variants.

A single record per CDR3 protein comes from TCRdb applying MiXCR to the 5' RACE reads. The profile shows approximately 540,000 distinct CDR3 sequences, 9.5% to 15% of them singletons. The antigens for these receptors are not known. Sequenced: blood, either unsorted or a sorted T cell fraction (not recorded which). The receptors were sampled from a male donor with ankylosing spondylitis.

The chain uses TRBV7-2 and TRBJ1-2; D may be TRBD1 (5 bases). Germline V gene lookup returns CDR1 SGHTA and CDR2 FQGNSA. The V end lost 7 bases, the J end lost 0 bases, and 21 bases lay between the germline ends. The CDR3 totals 17 residues. The CDR3 DNA sequence: TGTGCCAGCATCCTCTCTCCGGGGCCGGGGACTAACTATGGCTACACCTTC. This translates into CASILSPGPGTNYGYTF. The full variable domain, completed using reference TRBV7-2 and TRBJ1-2, is GAGVSQSPSNKVTEKGKDVELRCDPISGHTALYWYRQSLGQGLEFLIYFQGNSAPDKSGLPSDRFSAERTGGSVSTLTIQRTQQEDSAVYLCASILSPGPGTNYGYTFGSGTRLTVV.

This clonotype has at least ten counts. The V call is TRBV24-1, the J call TRBJ2-3; D may match TRBD1 or TRBD2 (5 bases each). Germline V gene sequence: CDR1 KGHDR, CDR2 SFDVKD. V lost 9 bases and J lost 3, with 9 bases in between. The CDR3 spans 12 residues. For the CDR3, the DNA is TGTGCCACCGAGGGACCGACAGATACGCAGTATTTT. Its translation: CATEGPTDTQYF.

The sample holds a few counts of this clonotype. The V call is TRBV5-1, the J call TRBJ1-2; D is perhaps TRBD1 (5 bases). The CDR3 runs to 14 residues. Germline V lookup: CDR1 SGHRS, CDR2 YFSETQ. V lost 3 bases to trimming and J lost 1 base, with 10 bases between them. CDR3 DNA sequence: TGCGCCAGCAGCTCCTCGGGGGTTAACTATGGCTACACCTTC. It translates to CASSSSGVNYGYTF.

V is TRBV20-1 and J is TRBJ2-2; no clear D. The CDR3 covers 12 residues. V was clipped by 6 bases and J by 6 bases, with 11 bases between them. Germline V lookup: CDR1 DFQATT, CDR2 SNEGSKA (reference sequence). The CDR3 region has the DNA TGCAGTGCCTGGCAGGCTCCCGGGGAGCTGTTTTTT. Translation gives CSAWQAPGELFF.